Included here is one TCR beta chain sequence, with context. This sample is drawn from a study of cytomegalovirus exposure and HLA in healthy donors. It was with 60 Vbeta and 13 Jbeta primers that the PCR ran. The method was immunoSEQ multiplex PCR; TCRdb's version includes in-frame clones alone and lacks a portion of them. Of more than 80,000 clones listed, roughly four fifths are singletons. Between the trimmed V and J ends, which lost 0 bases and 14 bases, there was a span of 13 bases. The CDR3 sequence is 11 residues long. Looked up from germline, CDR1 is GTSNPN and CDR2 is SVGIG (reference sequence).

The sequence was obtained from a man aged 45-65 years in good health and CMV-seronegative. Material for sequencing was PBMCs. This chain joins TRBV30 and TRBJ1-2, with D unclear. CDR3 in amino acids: CAWSVLRITTF. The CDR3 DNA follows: TGTGCCTGGAGTGTACTCCGAATTACGACCTTC.